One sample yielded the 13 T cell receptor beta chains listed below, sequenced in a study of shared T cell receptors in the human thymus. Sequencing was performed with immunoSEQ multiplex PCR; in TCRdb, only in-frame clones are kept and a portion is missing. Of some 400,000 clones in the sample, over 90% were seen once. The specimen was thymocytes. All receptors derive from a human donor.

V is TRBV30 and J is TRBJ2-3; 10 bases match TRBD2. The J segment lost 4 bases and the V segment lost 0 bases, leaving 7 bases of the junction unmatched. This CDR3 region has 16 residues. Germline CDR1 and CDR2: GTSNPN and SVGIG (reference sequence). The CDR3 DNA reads TGTGCCTGGAGTGTAGCCGGGACTAGCGTCCCAGATACGCAGTATTTT. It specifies CAWSVAGTSVPDTQYF.

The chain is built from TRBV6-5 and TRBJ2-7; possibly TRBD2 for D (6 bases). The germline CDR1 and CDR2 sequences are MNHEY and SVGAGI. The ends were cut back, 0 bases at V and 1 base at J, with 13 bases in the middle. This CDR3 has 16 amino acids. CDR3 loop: CASSYSATGGSYEQYF. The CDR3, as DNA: TGTGCCAGCAGTTACTCGGCGACTGGAGGGTCCTACGAGCAGTACTTC.

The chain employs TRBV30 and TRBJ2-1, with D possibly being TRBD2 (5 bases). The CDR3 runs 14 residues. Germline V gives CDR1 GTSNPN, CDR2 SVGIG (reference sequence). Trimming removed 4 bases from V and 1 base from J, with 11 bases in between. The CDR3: CAWTEERSYNEQFF. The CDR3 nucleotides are TGTGCCTGGACGGAGGAAAGGTCCTACAATGAGCAGTTCTTC. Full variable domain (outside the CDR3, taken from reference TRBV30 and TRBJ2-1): SQTIHQWPATLVQPVGSPLSLECTVEGTSNPNLYWYRQAAGRGLQLLFYSVGIGQISSEVPQNLSASRPQDRQFILSSKKLLLSDSGFYLCAWTEERSYNEQFFGPGTRLTVL.

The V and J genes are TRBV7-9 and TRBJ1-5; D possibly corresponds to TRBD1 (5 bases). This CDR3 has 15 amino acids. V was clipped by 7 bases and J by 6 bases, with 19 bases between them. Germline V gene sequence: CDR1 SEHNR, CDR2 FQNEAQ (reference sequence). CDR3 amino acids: CASIKRRRGSQPQHF. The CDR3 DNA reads TGTGCCAGCATCAAAAGGCGGAGGGGTAGTCAGCCCCAGCATTTT.

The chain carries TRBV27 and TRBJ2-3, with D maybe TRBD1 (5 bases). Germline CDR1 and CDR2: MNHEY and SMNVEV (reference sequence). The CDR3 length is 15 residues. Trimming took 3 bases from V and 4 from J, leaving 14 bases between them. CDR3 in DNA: TGTGCCAGCAGTTTCCCAGGGCCAGGTGCAGATACGCAGTATTTT. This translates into CASSFPGPGADTQYF.

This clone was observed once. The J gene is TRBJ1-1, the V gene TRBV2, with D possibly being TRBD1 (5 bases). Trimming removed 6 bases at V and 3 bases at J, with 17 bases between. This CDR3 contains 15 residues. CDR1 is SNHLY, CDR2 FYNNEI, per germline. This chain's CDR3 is CASSRDLLFYTEAFF. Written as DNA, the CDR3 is TGTGCCAGCAGCAGGGATTTACTCTTTTACACTGAAGCTTTCTTT.

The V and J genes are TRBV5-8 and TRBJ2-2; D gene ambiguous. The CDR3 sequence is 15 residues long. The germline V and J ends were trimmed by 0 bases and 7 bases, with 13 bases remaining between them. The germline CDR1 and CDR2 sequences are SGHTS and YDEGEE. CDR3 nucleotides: TGTGCCAGCAGCTTGGAGGGTAGGGTCGGCGGGGAGCTGTTTTTT. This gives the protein CASSLEGRVGGELFF.

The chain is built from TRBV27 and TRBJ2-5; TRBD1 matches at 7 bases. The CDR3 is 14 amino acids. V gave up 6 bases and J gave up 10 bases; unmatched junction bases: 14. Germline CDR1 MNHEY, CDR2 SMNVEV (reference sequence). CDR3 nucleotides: TGTGCCAGCAGCCCGACAGGGCCGCTGAGGGGCCAGTACTTC. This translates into CASSPTGPLRGQYF.

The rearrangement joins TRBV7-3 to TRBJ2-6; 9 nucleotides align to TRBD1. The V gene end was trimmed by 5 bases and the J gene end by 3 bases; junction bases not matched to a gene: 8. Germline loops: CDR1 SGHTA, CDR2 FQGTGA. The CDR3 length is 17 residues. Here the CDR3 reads CASSTQGALNGANVLTF. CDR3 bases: TGTGCCAGCAGCACACAGGGGGCGCTAAATGGGGCCAACGTCCTGACTTTC.

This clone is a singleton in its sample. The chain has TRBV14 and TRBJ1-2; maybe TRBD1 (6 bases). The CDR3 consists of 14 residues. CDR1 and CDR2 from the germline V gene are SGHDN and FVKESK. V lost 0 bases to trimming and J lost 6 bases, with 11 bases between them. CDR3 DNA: TGTGCCAGCAGCCAAGATCTACAGGGCAATGGCTACACCTTC. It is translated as CASSQDLQGNGYTF.

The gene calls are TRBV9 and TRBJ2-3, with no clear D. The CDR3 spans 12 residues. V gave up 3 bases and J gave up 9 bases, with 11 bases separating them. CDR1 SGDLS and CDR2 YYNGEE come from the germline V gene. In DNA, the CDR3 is TGTGCCAGCAGCGAGGCCGGAGCCACGCAGTATTTT. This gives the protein CASSEAGATQYF.

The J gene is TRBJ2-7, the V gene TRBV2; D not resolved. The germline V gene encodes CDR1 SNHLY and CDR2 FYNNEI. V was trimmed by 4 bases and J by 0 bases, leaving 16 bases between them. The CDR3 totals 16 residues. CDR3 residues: CASSVLMHWSSYEQYF. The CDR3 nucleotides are TGTGCCAGCAGTGTTCTAATGCATTGGAGCTCCTACGAGCAGTACTTC.

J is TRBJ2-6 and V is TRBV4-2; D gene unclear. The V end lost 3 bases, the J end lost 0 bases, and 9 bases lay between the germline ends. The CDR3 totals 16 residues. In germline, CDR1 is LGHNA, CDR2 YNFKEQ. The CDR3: CASSHRTRSGANVLTF. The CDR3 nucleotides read TGTGCCAGCAGCCACCGAACCCGCTCTGGGGCCAACGTCCTGACTTTC.